One sample yielded the 17 T cell receptor beta chains listed below, sequenced in a study of CD8 T cells in ankylosing spondylitis. In TCRdb, the 5' RACE reads were re-called with MiXCR into one record per CDR3 protein. The repertoire has about 92,000 distinct CDR3 sequences, about 9.1% of them found once; the top ten carry over 4.5%. Specimen: blood, either unsorted or a sorted T cell fraction (not recorded which). The receptors come from a male donor with ankylosing spondylitis or in good health (not recorded which).

This clonotype was counted many times. The chain links TRBV29-1 to TRBJ2-3; 9 bases agree with TRBD1. CDR3 length: 15 residues. The J segment lost 3 bases and the V segment lost 6 bases, leaving 10 bases of the junction unmatched. The germline gives CDR1 SQVTM, CDR2 ANQGSEA. The CDR3 protein is CSVEGPGQGTDTQYF. The CDR3 DNA reads TGCAGCGTCGAGGGGCCGGGACAGGGAACAGATACGCAGTATTTT.

This clonotype was seen only a few times. The rearrangement links TRBV6-1 to TRBJ1-6; no clear D. CDR1 and CDR2 from the germline V gene are MNHNS and SASEGT. V was clipped by 8 bases and J by 0 bases, with 8 bases between them. The CDR3 runs to 14 residues. In nucleotides, the CDR3 is TGTGCCAGCCAGGAGCGCTCCTATAATTCACCCCTCCACTTT. It yields the protein CASQERSYNSPLHF.

In this sample, this clonotype turned up many times. The V and J genes are TRBV4-1 and TRBJ2-7; D unclear. V lost 0 bases and J 3 bases, leaving 9 bases between the germline ends. Germline CDR1 reads MGHRA; CDR2 reads YSYEKL. The CDR3 contains 14 residues. CDR3 sequence: CASSQDWVGYEQYF. CDR3 DNA: TGCGCCAGCAGCCAAGATTGGGTGGGCTACGAGCAGTACTTC.

The V gene is TRBV6-4, the J gene TRBJ2-7; TRBD1 is a possible D gene (6 bases). V was shortened by 6 bases and J by 2 bases, with 14 bases between the two germline ends. CDR1 is MRHNA and CDR2 is SNTAGT in the germline V gene. There are 14 residues in the CDR3. The CDR3 protein is CASSLHGTTYEQYF. Here the CDR3 DNA reads TGTGCCAGCAGCCTACACGGGACAACCTACGAGCAGTACTTC.

This clonotype appeared a few times. The genes are TRBV14 and TRBJ2-6; D not certain. Germline CDR1 SGHDN, CDR2 FVKESK. V was cut by 8 bases and J by 0 bases, with 5 bases left in between. The CDR3 sequence is 13 residues long. The CDR3 sequence is CASQNSGANVLTF. CDR3 DNA sequence: TGTGCCAGCCAAAACTCTGGGGCCAACGTCCTGACTTTC.

This clonotype was counted many times. V gene TRBV29-1 combines with J gene TRBJ2-3; 11 bases are a match to TRBD2. In germline, CDR1 is SQVTM, CDR2 ANQGSEA. The CDR3 runs 16 residues. J lost 1 base, V lost 6 bases, and 9 bases had no gene match. The chain's CDR3 is CSVPHSGGARTDTQYF. The CDR3 coding sequence is TGCAGCGTCCCTCATAGCGGGGGGGCTCGCACAGATACGCAGTATTTT.

Many counts were recorded for this clonotype. This chain links TRBV28 with TRBJ1-5, with a tentative D call TRBD1 (5 bases). V dropped 10 bases and J dropped 9 bases, with 10 bases sitting between them. Germline V lookup: CDR1 MDHEN, CDR2 SYDVKM. The CDR3 consists of 10 residues. DNA for the CDR3: TGTGCCACCGGCGGGGGGCCCCAGCATTTT. Protein sequence: CATGGGPQHF.

Many counts were recorded for this clonotype. The rearrangement uses TRBV2 and TRBJ1-3; D gene unclear. The CDR3 sequence is 14 residues long. CDR1 SNHLY and CDR2 FYNNEI come from the germline V gene. V was trimmed by 6 bases and J by 2 bases, leaving 11 bases between them. The CDR3 is CASSPNGPGNTIYF. CDR3 sequence (DNA): TGTGCCAGCAGCCCAAACGGGCCTGGAAACACCATATATTTT.

This clonotype was observed at least ten times. The genes are TRBV3-1 and TRBJ2-5, with 11 bases lining up with TRBD2. Per the germline V gene, CDR1 is LGHDT and CDR2 is YNNKEL (reference sequence). J gave up 2 bases and V 0 bases, and 8 bases lay outside the gene matches. The CDR3 sequence is 18 residues long. Here the CDR3 reads CASSQDRLAGGRQETQYF. CDR3 in DNA: TGTGCCAGCAGCCAAGATAGGCTAGCGGGGGGAAGGCAAGAGACCCAGTACTTC.

This clonotype was detected ten times or more. Here the CDR3 reads CASSLVAGGDNEQFF. CDR3 sequence (DNA): TGTGCCAGCAGCTTAGTAGCGGGGGGTGATAATGAGCAGTTCTTC. The gene calls are TRBV7-6 and TRBJ2-1; 10 positions match TRBD2. V was clipped by 1 base and J by 7 bases; unmatched bases: 4. Looked up from germline, CDR1 is SGHVS and CDR2 is FNYEAQ. The CDR3 length is 15 residues. Full variable domain (rest looked up from reference TRBV7-6 and TRBJ2-1): GAGVSQSPRYKVTKRGQDVALRCDPISGHVSLYWYRQALGQGPEFLTYFNYEAQQDKSGLPNDRFSAERPEGSISTLTIQRTEQRDSAMYRCASSLVAGGDNEQFFGPGTRLTVL.

This clonotype was observed at least ten times. V usage is TRBV12-3 or TRBV12-4 and J usage is TRBJ2-3; 7 nucleotides agree with TRBD2. V lost 5 bases to trimming and J lost 4 bases; unmatched junction nucleotides: 9. This CDR3 is built from 15 residues. This CDR3 is CASSPAGLGSDTQYF. CDR3 coding DNA: TGTGCCAGCAGTCCAGCGGGGCTCGGCTCAGATACGCAGTATTTT.

A few counts support this clonotype. The chain uses TRBV5-1 and TRBJ1-5; 7 bases match TRBD1. This CDR3 is built from 19 residues. The junction had 12 bases not matched to a gene; V was cut back by 0 bases and J by 0 bases. Germline-derived CDR1 and CDR2 are SGHRS and YFSETQ. The CDR3 sequence is CASSLDGQGVGNSNQPQHF. The CDR3 nucleotides read TGCGCCAGCAGCTTGGATGGCCAGGGGGTGGGAAATAGCAATCAGCCCCAGCATTTT.

This clonotype was detected only a few times. A much larger clone is a single base away; this may be a read error. The chain carries TRBV20-1 and TRBJ2-3, with 7 bases fitting TRBD1. The CDR3 loop spans 14 amino acids. Trimming took 3 bases from V and 3 from J; bases not matched to a gene: 6. Per germline, CDR1 DFQATT and CDR2 SNEGSKA (reference sequence). The CDR3 reads CSARGRGKTDTQYF. The CDR3 DNA reads TGCAGTGCTAGGGGCAGGGGGAAAACAGATACGCAGTATTTT.

V is TRBV7-2 and J is TRBJ2-5; the D is unclear. Germline V gives CDR1 SGHTA, CDR2 FQGNSA. The CDR3 loop spans 13 amino acids. With 1 base removed from V and 1 base from J, the gap between germline ends came to 4 bases. As DNA, the CDR3 is TGTGCCAGCAGCTTAGAGCGCCAAGAGACCCAGTACTTC. This gives the protein CASSLERQETQYF.

This clonotype was detected many times. This sequence joins TRBV25-1 and TRBJ2-7; no firm D call. The end of the DNA is better explained by TRBJ2-5, so the J call may be wrong. The germline V gene encodes CDR1 MGHDK and CDR2 SYGVNS. The CDR3 covers 13 residues. This chain's CDR3 is CASSDRVRVTQYF. The CDR3 DNA reads TGTGCCAGCAGTGACCGTGTACGGGTGACCCAGTACTTC.

This clonotype was seen many times. The J gene is TRBJ2-1, the V gene TRBV19, with D possibly being TRBD1 or TRBD2 (7 bases each). Germline CDR1 reads LNHDA; CDR2 reads SQIVND (reference sequence). This CDR3 has 16 residues. The ends were cut back, 7 bases at V and 5 bases at J, with 21 bases in the middle. DNA of the CDR3: TGTGCCAGTACCCAAATCAGGGGGGGGTTCGACAATGAGCAGTTCTTC. It encodes CASTQIRGGFDNEQFF.

This clonotype came up many times. The chain combines TRBV29-1 with TRBJ2-1, with D possibly matching TRBD1 (7 bases). This CDR3 is 14 amino acids long. V was clipped by 4 bases and J by 2 bases, with 12 bases between them. CDR1 is SQVTM and CDR2 is ANQGSEA in the germline V gene. This CDR3 reads CSVAPGGTYNEQFF. CDR3 bases: TGCAGCGTTGCCCCAGGGGGGACCTACAATGAGCAGTTCTTC.